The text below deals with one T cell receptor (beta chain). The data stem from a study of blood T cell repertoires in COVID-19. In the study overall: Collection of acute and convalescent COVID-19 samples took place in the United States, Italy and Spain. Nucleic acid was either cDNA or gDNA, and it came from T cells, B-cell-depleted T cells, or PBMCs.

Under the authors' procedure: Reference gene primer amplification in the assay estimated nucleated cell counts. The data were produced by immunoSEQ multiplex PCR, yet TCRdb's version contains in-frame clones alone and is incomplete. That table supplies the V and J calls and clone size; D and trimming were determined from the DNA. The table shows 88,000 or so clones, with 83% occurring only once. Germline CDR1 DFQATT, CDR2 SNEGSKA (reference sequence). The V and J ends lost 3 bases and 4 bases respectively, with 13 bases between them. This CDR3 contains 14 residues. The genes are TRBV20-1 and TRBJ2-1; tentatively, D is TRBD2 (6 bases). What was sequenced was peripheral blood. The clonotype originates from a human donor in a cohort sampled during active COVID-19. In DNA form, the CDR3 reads TGCAGTGCTAGTGGAGGGAAGGGTTACAATGAGCAGTTCTTC. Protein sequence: CSASGGKGYNEQFF.